Presented here are 4 T cell receptor beta chains from one specimen sequenced in a study of blood T cell repertoires in COVID-19. Measured with immunoSEQ multiplex PCR; TCRdb has only the in-frame clones, and not every one. The table has almost 250,000 clones, around 89% seen once. The specimen sequenced was PBMCs or T cells enriched from blood (not recorded which). The receptors shown here come from a woman in her 30s who had recovered from COVID-19.

This clone was picked up one time. The CDR3 nucleotides read TGCAGCGTTGAATTGGCAGGCTACGAGCAGTACTTC. Its protein is CSVELAGYEQYF. The gene calls are TRBV29-1 and TRBJ2-7; D remains ambiguous. CDR1 is SQVTM, CDR2 ANQGSEA, per germline. V lost 2 bases and J lost 3, with 8 bases in between. The CDR3 is made up of 12 amino acids.

This chain uses TRBV28 with TRBJ2-5, with 11 positions matching TRBD2. Germline CDR1 is MDHEN and CDR2 is SYDVKM. The V gene end was trimmed by 2 bases and the J gene end by 1 base; junction bases not matched to a gene: 3. This CDR3 has 16 residues. The CDR3 here is CASSLPGTSGQETQYF. The CDR3 nucleotides are TGTGCCAGCAGTTTACCCGGGACTAGCGGCCAAGAGACCCAGTACTTC.

J is TRBJ2-7 and V is TRBV27; D not resolved. Trimming pared 1 base from V and 0 bases from J, leaving 25 bases between. CDR1 is MNHEY, CDR2 SMNVEV, per germline (reference sequence). The CDR3 is 20 amino acids. The CDR3 nucleotides are TGTGCCAGCAGTTTATTCAGCCCGTCGTCCGGTGGGCAGAGCTCCTACGAGCAGTACTTC. The encoded protein is CASSLFSPSSGGQSSYEQYF.

V gene TRBV7-2 combines with J gene TRBJ2-2; 9 nucleotides match TRBD1. Germline V lookup: CDR1 SGHTA, CDR2 FQGNSA. The V and J ends lost 5 bases and 0 bases, in that order; junction bases with no gene match: 7. This CDR3 is 17 amino acids long. CDR3 nucleotides: TGTGCCAGCAGCAAAGAACAGGGGGCCTCGAACACCGGGGAGCTGTTTTTT. Protein: CASSKEQGASNTGELFF. Full variable domain (outside the CDR3, taken from reference TRBV7-2 and TRBJ2-2): GAGVSQSPSNKVTEKGKDVELRCDPISGHTALYWYRQSLGQGLEFLIYFQGNSAPDKSGLPSDRFSAERTGGSVSTLTIQRTQQEDSAVYLCASSKEQGASNTGELFFGEGSRLTVL.